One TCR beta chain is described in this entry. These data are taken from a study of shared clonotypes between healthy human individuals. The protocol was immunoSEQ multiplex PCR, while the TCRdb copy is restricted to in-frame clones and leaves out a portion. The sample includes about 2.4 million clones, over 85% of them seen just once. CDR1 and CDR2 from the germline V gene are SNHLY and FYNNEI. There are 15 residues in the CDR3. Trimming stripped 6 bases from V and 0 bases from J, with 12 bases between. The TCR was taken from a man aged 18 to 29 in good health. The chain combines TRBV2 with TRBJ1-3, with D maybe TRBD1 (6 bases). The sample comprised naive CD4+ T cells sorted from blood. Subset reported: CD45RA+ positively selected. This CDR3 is CASSRQVNSGNTIYF. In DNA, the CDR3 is TGTGCCAGCAGCAGACAGGTCAACTCTGGAAACACCATATATTTT.